This T cell receptor beta chain was recovered during a study of PD-1 blockade in classical Hodgkin lymphoma. Study results and limitations: Repertoires differed for reasons still undefined, possibly disease activity or prior therapy.

Comment on this clone: The antigen is not known.

The table came from immunoSEQ multiplex PCR; TCRdb's copy has only in-frame clones and leaves some out. The table includes around 30,000 clones, roughly nine tenths detected once. The time point here: newly diagnosed, previously untreated cHL patient sample. Untreated, newly diagnosed classical Hodgkin lymphoma PBMCs served for comparison. Sequencing input: peripheral blood mononuclear cells (PBMCs). The clonotype originates from a human donor with classical Hodgkin lymphoma.

CDR3 bases: TGTGCCAGCAGCCCCTTCCCTGAGCAGTTCTTC. It specifies CASSPFPEQFF. The genes are TRBV7-2 and TRBJ2-1; D unclear. V was cut by 5 bases and J by 9 bases, with 8 bases left in between. The CDR3 has 11 residues. Germline V lookup: CDR1 SGHTA, CDR2 FQGNSA.